The entry below describes one T cell receptor (beta chain). This record belongs to a study of blood T cell repertoires in COVID-19. Per the germline V gene, CDR1 is SEHNR and CDR2 is FQNEAQ (reference sequence). The CDR3 extends over 15 amino acids. Trimming pared 5 bases from V and 2 bases from J, leaving 16 bases between. Methods used by the authors: How many nucleated cells were present was estimated from reference gene primer amplification. Sequencing used immunoSEQ multiplex PCR; TCRdb keeps in-frame clones, though not all of them. From that table come the V and J calls and clone size; the DNA was used to work out D and trimming. This repertoire shows 270,000 or so clones, approximately 89% found once; its top ten account for approximately 5%.

The sample was peripheral blood. The gene calls are TRBV7-9 and TRBJ2-7, with D possibly matching TRBD1 (6 bases). This TCR came from a woman between 35 and 50 years old who had recovered from COVID-19. The CDR3 region has the DNA TGTGCCAGCAGCCCGGGCCCTACAGGGACCTACGAGCAGTACTTC. This sequence encodes CASSPGPTGTYEQYF.